This TCR beta chain was retrieved from a study of cytomegalovirus exposure and HLA in healthy donors (dated by TCRdb to between 2016 and 2019). The study in broad terms: An earlier analysis of 587 of the donors reported 250 to 300 Gb of sequence data and around 110 million unique TCR beta sequences from 150 million to 200 million T cells. Across 398 genotyped donors of the cohort, an average of about 200,000 unique TCR beta nucleotide sequences per donor were sequenced, and around 19% of those sequences were non-productive. The study combined high-throughput TCR immunosequencing, statistical association of individual TCRs with disease status, and machine learning to predict cytomegalovirus infection status. The T cell repertoires of around 730 subjects were profiled by immunosequencing and related to cytomegalovirus serostatus. All discovery cohort repertoires had been generated using a single sequencing platform. In a later analysis, previously published TCR beta repertoires from roughly 710 donors were re-analyzed and high-resolution HLA genotyping was added so that TCR occurrence patterns could be studied. In the later analysis, no new phenotypic data were used to find candidate immune exposures; instead, reliance was placed on TCR beta sequences and their occurrence across donors. In a later genetic analysis, genome-wide SNP genotypes for about three fifths of the roughly 670 donors were used, and that subset was treated as a discovery cohort. The study aimed to test whether cataloging public T cell receptors could reveal signatures of past pathogen exposure. An earlier analysis of 450 to 750 of the donors used high-throughput TCR beta sequencing to judge whether each TCR beta V gene segment behaved as functional or pseudogenic. HLA typing covered class I and class II loci at four-digit resolution. Donor age, sex, ethnicity and CMV serostatus were collected together with the repertoire data. Several DR-DQ haplotypes were treated as single units for association and clustering because of strong linkage in the cohort. An early release that covered more than 550 HLA-typed donors contained approximately 290 gigabases of sequencing data and approximately 85 million unique TCR sequences. The number of donors typed differed by locus, with roughly 620-630 for A, B, C, DRB1 and DQB1, more than 500 for DQA1, some 570 for DPA1, and some 440 for DPB1. Besides the first cohort of under 700 subjects, a separate validation cohort made up of about 120 different subjects was used. Of the 300 to 450 genotyped donors, approximately 80% fell in the genetic ancestry cluster associated with self-reported Caucasian donors. Overall results and qualifications from the work: Three of the identified cytomegalovirus-associated TCR beta chains were confirmed in vitro to be specific for cytomegalovirus antigens. Because HLA typing was missing for some donors at each locus, association tests included only the typed subset. For the cohort, immune exposure information was limited to CMV serostatus. A later analysis found that TCR association rates varied across HLA loci, with DRB1 alleles showing the most associated TCRs and HLA-C alleles the fewest. This cohort had only TCR beta chains sequenced, and the lack of alpha or paired-chain data limited which features could be detected. Most TCR sequences were observed very rarely across donors, whereas some public TCRs were present in many individuals. In a later analysis, HLA-associated TCR beta chains were found to be more clonally expanded and to have lower generation probabilities than equally common non-associated chains. The classifier was reported to diagnose cytomegalovirus status with high specificity and sensitivity in both the original and validation cohorts. When HLA alleles, especially DR and DQ, strongly co-occurred, TCR associations were difficult to assign to individual alleles. A cluster of highly shared sequence variants was judged likely to represent a technical artifact of the sequencing pipeline. Because the 87-base-pair reads could not distinguish some IMGT-functional V segments, including TRBV6-2 and TRBV6-3, those segments were excluded. The presence/absence analyses assumed that sequencing depth was roughly uniform across donors, and that assumption may not be true. Linkage disequilibrium might explain the correlated functional status among segregating V segments, but an unknown experimental factor could not be excluded. In a later genetic analysis, a missense DCLRE1C variant was associated with V-gene and J-gene trimming of TCR beta chains, and the association was replicated in an independent cohort. The earlier analysis of approximately 540 of the donors excluded 15 to 20 rarely observed V segments, including chromosome 9 orphons, because counts were too low. The authors suggested that the approach could potentially be generalized to other disease states and immunological phenotypes. A further reported finding was that TCR beta sequences accurately predicted the HLA-A and HLA-B alleles for most subjects in the first cohort. A later genetic analysis reported fewer N-insertions in productive TCRs among donors in an Asian-associated ancestry cluster than the approximately 670-donor mean. Several of the top co-occurrence clusters appeared to be linked to parvovirus B19, influenza, CMV and Epstein-Barr virus, according to a later analysis. Most CMV-associated TCR beta chains appeared to be HLA-restricted in a later analysis, and the HLA associations seemed to be driven largely by CMV exposure. In an earlier analysis of 500 to 650 of the donors, most TCR beta V segments appeared in productive rearrangements about 87% or about 30% of the time, broadly matching IMGT annotations. In a later analysis, 15,000 to 20,000 TCR beta sequences were associated with specific HLA alleles at a false discovery rate of 0.05. The study gave a list of roughly 150 TCR beta chains associated with cytomegalovirus.

Library preparation was by the immunoSEQ multiplex PCR assay. A mixture of 60 forward primers for TCR Vbeta segments and 13 reverse primers for TCR Jbeta segments was used in the multiplex PCR. Amplification of the CDR3 region of rearranged TCR beta genes was performed with a multiplex PCR assay on genomic DNA. The Illumina HiSeq System was used to sequence the amplified TCR beta libraries as 87-base-pair reads. As for how the authors treated the data: A later analysis counted about 76 million unique TCR beta chains across the 690 or so repertoires, and around 12 million of these chains were shared by at least two donors. Raw reads were error-corrected and collapsed into unique sequences with a nearest-neighbor algorithm that merged closely related sequences to remove PCR and sequencing errors. CDR3 sequences were aligned to IMGT reference sequences to assign V, D and J gene segments. For a sequence to be retained, a match of at least six nucleotides was required to both a V gene segment and a J gene segment. Rearrangements were called productive when the CDR3 lacked stop codons and stayed in frame with V and J; all others were non-productive. Following IMGT convention, CDR3 was defined as the stretch from the second conserved V-encoded cysteine up to the conserved J-encoded phenylalanine. Sequences without an unambiguous match to a single V gene segment were excluded from the earlier analysis of a few hundred of the donors. An earlier analysis of several hundred of the donors called V segments functional above 56.7% productive rearrangements and segregating when the between-donor standard deviation exceeded 5%. A statistical classification framework was built for diagnosing cytomegalovirus status from the catalog of TCR beta chain sequences. A later analysis assigned V and J genes by comparing TCR nucleotide sequences with IMGT/GENE-DB human TR gene sequences. A later analysis assigned CDR3 sequences and most-parsimonious VDJ recombination scenarios with the TCRdist pipeline. In a later analysis, each TCR beta chain was defined by its CDR3 amino acid sequence together with its V-gene family, and reads without a unique V-gene family were excluded. As a way to deal with suspected cross-contamination and a sequencing artifact, a later analysis dropped under 600 nucleotide sequences that were highly shared and had low generation probability. In a later analysis, a clonal expansion index for each public chain was calculated from normalized within-repertoire ranks of inferred template counts. Generation probabilities in a later analysis came from a VDJ recombination model fitted to out-of-frame rearrangements, and those results were checked against IGoR. Hypergeometric tests were used in a later analysis to score TCR-TCR, TCR-HLA and TCR-CMV co-occurrence, with a repertoire-size bias correction applied to the TCR pairs. To estimate false discovery rates, a later analysis permuted the HLA or CMV assignments 20 times. In a later analysis, co-occurring TCRs were grouped with DBSCAN, and TCRdist sequence similarity was added when clustering was performed within HLA-allele-positive subsets. Repertoires with fewer than 30,000 or more than 120,000 public chains were left out of co-occurrence clustering, as were about 5 repertoires with anomalous nucleotide sharing. TCRdb holds this immuneACCESS table with in-frame rearrangements only. Some clones are missing; in checked studies, unresolved V genes explain under half, and the rest has no known cause. The V and J calls and clone size are taken from that table; D and trimming were inferred from the DNA. This sample has some 180,000 clones in its table, and approximately 70% of those were observed once. The ten largest clones capture 1.5% to 2% of the sample.

The germline V gene encodes CDR1 MNHNS and CDR2 SASEGT. V lost 7 bases and J lost 5 bases, and the count of bases not matched to a germline gene is 8. The CDR3 starts with the cysteine, ends with the phenylalanine, and has 14 residues. This entry keeps only the CDR3 DNA: 42 bases, framed from base 1. Regarding this clone: Its antigen is not yet known. No base-level quality is on record; no much larger clone is a single base apart.

The cohort was made up of approximately 700 healthy bone marrow donors. At the time of sampling, all cohort members were nominally healthy, though unrecorded immune exposures were likely present. The donor was CMV seronegative and belonged to the group of more than 300 seronegative cohort members. A peripheral blood sample was provided by each donor, and peripheral blood mononuclear cells were used for TCR beta sequencing. The Qiagen DNeasy Blood Extraction Kit was used to extract genomic DNA from the blood cell samples. This clonotype originated in a woman aged 25 to 39 in good health and CMV-seronegative. The rearrangement combines TRBV6-1 with TRBJ1-1, with 9 bases aligning to TRBD1. The sequenced material came from PBMCs. The CDR3 is CASNKDRGETEAFF. The bases are TGTGCCAGCAACAAGGACAGGGGAGAAACTGAAGCTTTCTTT.